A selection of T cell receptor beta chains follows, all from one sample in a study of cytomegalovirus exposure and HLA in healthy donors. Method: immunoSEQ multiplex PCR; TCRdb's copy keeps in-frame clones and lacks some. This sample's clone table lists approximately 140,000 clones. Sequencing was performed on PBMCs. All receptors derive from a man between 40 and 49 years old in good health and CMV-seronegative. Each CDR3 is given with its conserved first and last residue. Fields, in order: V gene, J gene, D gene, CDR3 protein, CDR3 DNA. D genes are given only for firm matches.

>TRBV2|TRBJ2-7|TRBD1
CASSDGTGSYEQYF
TGTGCCAGCAGTGACGGGACAGGGTCCTACGAGCAGTACTTC
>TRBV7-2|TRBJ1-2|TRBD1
CASSLGDRAAAGYTF
TGTGCCAGCAGCTTAGGGGACAGGGCCGCGGCAGGCTACACCTTC
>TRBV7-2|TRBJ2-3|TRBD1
CASSLGARGREDTQYF
TGTGCCAGCAGCTTAGGGGCCAGGGGGCGCGAAGATACGCAGTATTTT
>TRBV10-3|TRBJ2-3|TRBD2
CAISPGLADGTQYF
TGTGCCATCAGTCCGGGACTAGCGGACGGTACGCAGTATTTT
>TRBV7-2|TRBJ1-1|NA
CASSTPGSEAFF
TGTGCCAGCAGCACCCCAGGGTCTGAAGCTTTCTTT
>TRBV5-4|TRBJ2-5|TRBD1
CASSQGTAMETQYF
TGTGCCAGCAGCCAAGGGACAGCGATGGAGACCCAGTACTTC
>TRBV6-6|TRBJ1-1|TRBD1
CASRDRGGNTEAFF
TGTGCCAGCAGGGACAGGGGCGGGAACACTGAAGCTTTCTTT
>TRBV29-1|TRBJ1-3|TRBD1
CSVPLDREGGNTIYF
TGCAGCGTCCCCCTGGACAGGGAAGGTGGAAACACCATATATTTT
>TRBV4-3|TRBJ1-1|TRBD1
CASSHRTGNTEAFF
TGCGCCAGCAGCCACCGGACAGGGAACACTGAAGCTTTCTTT
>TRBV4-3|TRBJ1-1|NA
CASSQGRDLGTEAFF
TGCGCCAGCAGCCAAGGTAGAGACTTGGGTACTGAAGCTTTCTTT
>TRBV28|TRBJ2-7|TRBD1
CASAWDRVHEQYF
TGTGCCAGCGCCTGGGACAGGGTACACGAGCAGTACTTC
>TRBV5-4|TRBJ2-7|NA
CASSWSRDFRYEQYF
TGTGCCAGCAGCTGGAGCCGGGACTTCCGCTACGAGCAGTACTTC
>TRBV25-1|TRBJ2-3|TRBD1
CASSARTGVSTDTQYF
TGTGCCAGCAGTGCACGGACAGGGGTGAGCACAGATACGCAGTATTTT
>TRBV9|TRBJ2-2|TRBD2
CASSVGPSGLPGSGELFF
TGTGCCAGCAGCGTAGGCCCTAGCGGACTCCCCGGAAGCGGGGAGCTGTTTTTT